The 30 T cell receptor beta chains below were found in one sample sequenced in a study of Tregs in tolerant kidney transplant recipients. Assay used: immunoSEQ multiplex PCR; TCRdb lists only in-frame clones, some missing. Its listing shows 48,000 or so clones. Material: CD4+ T cells from blood, obtained before the transplant. The receptor source for this set is a human donor who received a combined kidney and bone marrow transplant.

In regard to this clone: The read ends 3 residues before the CDR3 terminus; that terminus is restored from the germline J gene. The chain uses TRBV19 and TRBJ2-5, with 10 bases identical to TRBD1. CDR3 length: 14 amino acids. After removal of 5 bases from V and 4 bases from J, the junction contained 4 bases not matched to a gene. Germline V gene lookup returns CDR1 LNHDA and CDR2 SQIVND (reference sequence). CDR3 in amino acids: CASSARQGAETQYF. The CDR3 bases that were read are TGTGCCAGTAGTGCTCGACAGGGGGCAGAGACC.

Note on this clone: The CDR3 end is not reached by the read, which stops 3 residues before it; the germline J gene fills it in. The chain combines TRBV20-1 with TRBJ2-1; the D gene is possibly TRBD2 (5 bases). Germline V gene lookup returns CDR1 DFQATT and CDR2 SNEGSKA (reference sequence). V gave up 1 base and J gave up 7 bases, with 17 bases separating them. The CDR3 is 15 residues long. The part of the CDR3 DNA that was read is TGCAGTGCTAGAGGGGCACTAGTGAATCTTAATGAG. Amino acids: CSARGALVNLNE. From start to end, the CDR3 is CSARGALVNLNEQFF.

About this clone: The read ends 3 residues early relative to the CDR3; the germline J gene fills the gap. This chain joins TRBV5-1 and TRBJ2-3; D not resolved. The CDR3 covers 16 residues. CDR1 is SGHRS, CDR2 YFSETQ, per germline. Trimming left V 1 base short and J 2 bases short, with 14 bases between. The CDR3 is CASSLTWVQDTDTQYF. CDR3 bases read: TGCGCCAGCAGCTTGACCTGGGTCCAGGACACAGATACG. The complete variable domain, with remaining parts taken from reference TRBV5-1 and TRBJ2-3, reads KAGVTQTPRYLIKTRGQQVTLSCSPISGHRSVSWYQQTPGQGLQFLFEYFSETQRNKGNFPGRFSGRQFSNSRSEMNVSTLELGDSALYLCASSLTWVQDTDTQYFGPGTRLTVL.

In regard to this clone: The read finishes 3 residues shy of the CDR3 end, and the germline J gene is used to complete it. The genes are TRBV2 and TRBJ2-2; 7 bases match TRBD1. From germline, CDR1 is SNHLY and CDR2 FYNNEI. J was trimmed by 0 bases and V by 8 bases; bases with no gene match: 9. The CDR3 spans 16 residues. The chain's CDR3 is CASAQGSPTNTGELFF. The CDR3 DNA, read in part, is TGTGCCAGCGCACAGGGGTCCCCTACGAACACCGGGGAG.

To note about this clone: The CDR3 extends 3 residues past the end of the read, so its final part is completed from the germline J gene. V gene TRBV2 combines with J gene TRBJ2-7, with 11 bases fitting TRBD1. V shed 1 base, J shed 5 bases, and the junction held 4 bases outside the gene matches. Germline-derived CDR1 and CDR2 are SNHLY and FYNNEI. The CDR3 runs to 15 residues. The CDR3 is CASSEGTGGLDEQYF. The CDR3 DNA, read in part, is TGTGCCAGCAGTGAAGGGACAGGGGGCCTCGACGAG.

Of note for this clone: Sequencing ends 3 residues short of the CDR3 end; the germline J gene provides the rest. The V gene is TRBV6-1, the J gene TRBJ1-3, with D hard to call. CDR1 is MNHNS, CDR2 SASEGT, per germline. V lost 2 bases, J lost 6 bases, and 14 bases lay in between. The CDR3 runs to 15 residues. The sequenced part of the CDR3 DNA is TGTGCCAGCAGTGAAATGTTCCTATTTCAAAACACC. Translating gives CASSEMFLFQNT. From start to end, the CDR3 is CASSEMFLFQNTIYF.

As regards this clone: The read terminates 3 residues ahead of where the CDR3 ends, so the germline J gene completes it. The chain employs TRBV5-1 and TRBJ2-2; TRBD1 is a possible D gene (5 bases). V lost 0 bases to trimming and J lost 10 bases, with 10 bases between them. CDR1 is SGHRS, CDR2 YFSETQ, per germline. This CDR3 has 13 amino acids. CDR3 sequence: CASSLAGPEELFF. The CDR3 bases that were read are TGCGCCAGCAGCTTGGCAGGGCCGGAGGAG.

As regards this clone: The read stops 3 residues short of the end of the CDR3; the missing end is completed from the germline J gene. The genes are TRBV18 and TRBJ1-5; D may be TRBD1 (6 bases). CDR3 length: 16 amino acids. Germline V gene sequence: CDR1 KGHSH, CDR2 LQKENI. Trimming removed 0 bases from V and 0 bases from J, with 9 bases in between. The part of the CDR3 DNA that was read is TGTGCCAGCTCACCACCGGGGGCTTTTAGCAATCAGCCC. This sequence encodes CASSPPGAFSNQP. The whole CDR3 protein is CASSPPGAFSNQPQHF.

CDR3 sequence reads: CASSIEASSGNTIYF. Incomplete CDR3 DNA: TGTGCCAGTAGTATAGAGGCAAGCTCTGGAAACACC. The chain carries TRBV19 and TRBJ1-3; no clear D. Read coverage stops 3 residues before the CDR3 terminus; the germline J gene supplies the remainder. Germline V gene lookup returns CDR1 LNHDA and CDR2 SQIVND (reference sequence). The CDR3 consists of 15 residues. With 0 bases removed from V and 0 bases from J, the gap between germline ends came to 6 bases.

The CDR3 DNA, read in part, is TGTGCCTGGAGTGTGGGGCTAGCGAGGTACCAAGAGACC. Amino acid sequence: CAWSVGLARYQET. The whole CDR3 reads CAWSVGLARYQETQYF. The chain combines TRBV30 with TRBJ2-5; possibly TRBD2 for D (6 bases). The CDR3 end is not reached by the read, which stops 3 residues before it; the germline J gene fills it in. The CDR3 covers 16 residues. The germline V gene has CDR1 GTSNPN and CDR2 SVGIG (reference sequence). V was shortened by 0 bases and J by 0 bases, with 14 bases between the two germline ends.

Details on this clone: The CDR3 extends 3 residues past the end of the read, so its final part is completed from the germline J gene. V usage is TRBV2 and J usage is TRBJ2-4; 9 positions agree with TRBD1. After removal of 4 bases from V and 8 bases from J, the junction contained 9 bases not matched to a gene. The CDR3 length is 15 residues. Germline CDR1 and CDR2: SNHLY and FYNNEI. The sequenced CDR3 bases are TGTGCCAGCAGTGCCGGGACAGGGAGTCTGGACATT. Its translation is CASSAGTGSLDI. From start to end, the CDR3 is CASSAGTGSLDIQYF.

Regarding this clone: Coverage ceases 3 residues before the CDR3 finishes, and the germline J gene fills in the end. V is TRBV5-1 and J is TRBJ2-7; 8 bases are shared with TRBD2. The CDR3 covers 14 residues. Per germline, CDR1 SGHRS and CDR2 YFSETQ. The V and J ends lost 0 bases and 3 bases, in that order; junction bases with no gene match: 2. CDR3 sequence reads: CASSLGLAFYEQYF. CDR3 DNA, as far as it was read: TGCGCCAGCAGCTTGGGACTAGCGTTCTACGAG.

As concerns this clone: The read stops 3 residues short of the end of the CDR3; the missing end is completed from the germline J gene. The sample holds other DNA sequences that translate to the same CDR3. The J gene is TRBJ2-3, the V gene TRBV2; D is undetermined. The V gene lost 9 bases and the J gene lost 1 base, with 11 bases spanning the gap. Germline V gene data show CDR1 as SNHLY and CDR2 as FYNNEI. The CDR3 loop spans 13 amino acids. The part of the CDR3 DNA that was read is TGTGCCAGTAGGTTGAGCGGCACAGATACG. As protein: CASRLSGTDT. The complete CDR3 reads CASRLSGTDTQYF.

Details on this clone: Read sequence stops 3 residues before the CDR3 end, and the germline J gene provides the missing end. V is TRBV5-1 and J is TRBJ2-3; TRBD2 agrees at 11 bases. With 4 bases clipped from V and 6 bases from J, the junction kept 10 bases outside the gene matches. The CDR3 extends over 16 amino acids. Looked up from germline, CDR1 is SGHRS and CDR2 is YFSETQ. The CDR3 bases that were read are TGCGCCAGCAGCGACCAACTAGCGGGAGTCTTTGATACG. Translated: CASSDQLAGVFDT. The CDR3 reads in full as CASSDQLAGVFDTQYF. Using reference TRBV5-1 and TRBJ2-3 for the parts outside the CDR3, the full variable domain is KAGVTQTPRYLIKTRGQQVTLSCSPISGHRSVSWYQQTPGQGLQFLFEYFSETQRNKGNFPGRFSGRQFSNSRSEMNVSTLELGDSALYLCASSDQLAGVFDTQYFGPGTRLTVL.

A word on this clone: Sequencing ends 3 residues short of the CDR3 end; the germline J gene provides the rest. The genes are TRBV5-1 and TRBJ1-6; TRBD1 is a possible D gene (5 bases). CDR3 length: 15 residues. The germline gives CDR1 SGHRS, CDR2 YFSETQ. V gave up 3 bases and J gave up 5 bases, with 12 bases separating them. CDR3 in amino acids: CASSSADSNNSPLHF. CDR3 bases read: TGCGCCAGCAGCTCCGCCGACAGTAATAATTCACCC.

The CDR3 reads CATLAGDNIQYF. The CDR3 DNA, read in part, is TGTGCCACGCTAGCGGGAGATAACATT. J is TRBJ2-4 and V is TRBV19, with TRBD2 matching 10 bases. The CDR3 end lies 3 residues beyond the end of the read and is filled in from the germline J gene. There are 12 residues in the CDR3. Germline CDR1 LNHDA, CDR2 SQIVND (reference sequence). V shed 10 bases, J shed 7 bases, and the junction held 4 bases outside the gene matches.

Comment on this clone: The read falls 3 residues short of the CDR3 end, and the missing part is taken from the germline J gene. The chain combines TRBV19 with TRBJ2-7, with 9 positions matching TRBD1. The CDR3 spans 14 residues. Germline V lookup: CDR1 LNHDA, CDR2 SQIVND (reference sequence). Trimming cost V 4 bases and J 2 bases; bases outside gene matches: 3. The CDR3 sequence: CASSTGQGTYEQYF. The covered CDR3 bases are TGTGCCAGTAGTACGGGACAGGGTACCTACGAG.

Note on this clone: The read terminates 3 residues ahead of where the CDR3 ends, so the germline J gene completes it. The chain is built from TRBV19 and TRBJ1-2, with a tentative D call TRBD1 (5 bases). Trimming stripped 10 bases from V and 6 bases from J, with 18 bases between. Looked up from germline, CDR1 is LNHDA and CDR2 is SQIVND (reference sequence). CDR3 length: 13 residues. This CDR3 reads CATLGHLGHGYTF. The covered CDR3 bases are TGTGCCACCTTAGGACACCTCGGTCATGGC.

A note on this clone: The CDR3 end lies 3 residues beyond the end of the read and is filled in from the germline J gene. The chain joins TRBV6-1 to TRBJ2-1; D gene ambiguous. This CDR3 spans 13 amino acids. The ends were cut back, 3 bases at V and 7 bases at J, with 10 bases in the middle. Per the germline V gene, CDR1 is MNHNS and CDR2 is SASEGT. The DNA read from the CDR3 is TGTGCCAGCAGTGACGTGGTAGCTAATGAG. It is translated as CASSDVVANE. The whole CDR3 reads CASSDVVANEQFF.

A word on this clone: Sequencing ends 3 residues short of the CDR3 end; the germline J gene provides the rest. The chain recombines TRBV7-6 with TRBJ2-2, with unresolved D. Germline loops: CDR1 SGHVS, CDR2 FNYEAQ. The CDR3 runs 15 residues. V lost 4 bases to trimming and J lost 4 bases, with 13 bases between them. CDR3 loop: CASSWLEVTTGELFF. The CDR3 bases that were read are TGTGCCAGCAGCTGGCTTGAAGTTACCACCGGGGAG.

Concerning this clone: The sequenced fragment ends 3 residues before the CDR3 boundary, so the rest is inferred from the germline J gene. The chain carries TRBV18 and TRBJ2-5; TRBD2 agrees at 11 bases. V gave up 0 bases and J gave up 5 bases; unmatched junction bases: 5. The CDR3 runs to 16 residues. CDR1 and CDR2 (germline): KGHSH, LQKENI. The sequenced CDR3 bases are TGTGCCAGCTCACCACCTAGCGGGAGGGCCGGGGAGACC. This codes for CASSPPSGRAGET. The whole CDR3 region reads CASSPPSGRAGETQYF.

Comment on this clone: Coverage ceases 3 residues before the CDR3 finishes, and the germline J gene fills in the end. The chain employs TRBV7-9 and TRBJ1-2; a weak D match, TRBD1 (6 bases). CDR1 is SEHNR, CDR2 FQNEAQ, per germline (reference sequence). CDR3 size: 13 residues. Incomplete CDR3 DNA: TGTGCCAGCAGCTTCGGCGGGGGCTGGGGC. Its translation: CASSFGGGWG. The CDR3 reads in full as CASSFGGGWGYTF.

As concerns this clone: The missing CDR3 end, 3 residues past where the read stops, is filled in from the germline J gene. This chain uses TRBV7-8 with TRBJ2-1; tentative D call: TRBD2 (5 bases). The CDR3 loop spans 18 amino acids. The germline gives CDR1 SGHVS, CDR2 FQNEAQ. Trimming removed 5 bases from V and 2 bases from J, with 22 bases in between. The CDR3 here is CASSPSYGLLSTYNEQFF. The covered CDR3 bases are TGTGCCAGCAGCCCTAGCTACGGGTTGCTATCTACCTACAATGAG.

Regarding this clone: The CDR3 is cut off 3 residues early in the read; its end comes from the germline J gene. The chain joins TRBV2 to TRBJ2-7; D not resolved. The CDR3 is 14 residues long. Germline V lookup: CDR1 SNHLY, CDR2 FYNNEI. The V and J ends lost 3 bases and 2 bases respectively, with 11 bases between them. The sequenced part of the CDR3 DNA is TGTGCCAGCAGTGATCGCAGGCTAACCTACGAG. Translating it yields CASSDRRLTYE. The CDR3 in full is CASSDRRLTYEQYF.

As concerns this clone: The CDR3 goes on 3 residues after the read ends, and that part is filled in from the germline J gene. The chain uses TRBV6-1 and TRBJ1-6; D is ambiguous. The CDR3 covers 17 residues. The V gene lost 2 bases and the J gene lost 10 bases, with 21 bases spanning the gap. CDR1 and CDR2 from the germline V gene are MNHNS and SASEGT. The CDR3 DNA, read in part, is TGTGCCAGCAGTGAATTAGTAAGCCCGATGGCGGGGTCACCC. It is translated as CASSELVSPMAGSP. The whole CDR3 reads CASSELVSPMAGSPLHF.

On this clone: The CDR3 end is not reached by the read, which stops 3 residues before it; the germline J gene fills it in. The chain is built from TRBV4-1 and TRBJ2-1, with 8 bases that match TRBD2. V gave up 1 base and J gave up 2 bases; unmatched junction bases: 4. This CDR3 spans 16 amino acids. Per the germline V gene, CDR1 is MGHRA and CDR2 is YSYEKL. The CDR3 region is CASSQGRLATYNEQFF. Partial CDR3 DNA: TGCGCCAGCAGCCAAGGTAGACTAGCGACCTACAATGAG.

For this clone: The read is 3 residues too short to cover the CDR3 end, so that end is filled in from the germline J gene. The chain links TRBV19 to TRBJ2-3; tentatively, D is TRBD1 (6 bases). CDR1 and CDR2 from the germline V gene are LNHDA and SQIVND (reference sequence). The CDR3 totals 15 residues. Trimming cost V 5 bases and J 3 bases, with 15 bases left between them. This CDR3 is CASSPGTGSTDTQYF. The sequenced CDR3 bases are TGTGCCAGTAGTCCCGGCACAGGGTCGACAGATACG.

Details on this clone: The read finishes 3 residues shy of the CDR3 end, and the germline J gene is used to complete it. The genes are TRBV30 and TRBJ2-7; D possibly corresponds to TRBD1 (5 bases). V was trimmed by 0 bases and J by 2 bases, leaving 14 bases between them. The CDR3 is 15 amino acids. Germline V gene lookup returns CDR1 GTSNPN and CDR2 SVGIG (reference sequence). The sequenced CDR3 bases are TGTGCCTGGAGTGTACCGTGGGGCAGGGCCTACGAG. It encodes CAWSVPWGRAYE. From start to end, the CDR3 is CAWSVPWGRAYEQYF.

Remarks on this clone: The read halts 3 residues ahead of the CDR3 end, with the missing end drawn from the germline J gene. This chain links TRBV19 with TRBJ2-7; 10 nucleotides match TRBD2. From germline, CDR1 is LNHDA and CDR2 SQIVND (reference sequence). The V gene end was trimmed by 6 bases and the J gene end by 4 bases; junction bases not matched to a gene: 12. The CDR3 is made up of 16 amino acids. CDR3 region: CASSSSGRWDLYEQYF. Incomplete CDR3 DNA: TGTGCCAGTAGCTCTAGCGGGAGATGGGACCTGTACGAG.

Comments on this clone: The CDR3 extends 3 residues past the end of the read, so its final part is completed from the germline J gene. The gene calls are TRBV5-1 and TRBJ2-7, with a possible D match to TRBD2 (6 bases). Between the trimmed V and J ends, which lost 0 bases and 5 bases, there was a span of 15 bases. Germline V lookup: CDR1 SGHRS, CDR2 YFSETQ. The CDR3 sequence is 15 residues long. The CDR3 sequence is CASSLEGGLSDEQYF. The sequenced part of the CDR3 DNA is TGCGCCAGCAGCTTGGAGGGAGGACTTAGCGACGAG.